The T cell receptor beta chain under discussion was sequenced for a study of Graves' ophthalmopathy and Graves' hyperthyroidism. Overall study context: Sampling took place at initial diagnosis, with peripheral blood obtained before any treatment. Study-level results: Classification of ophthalmopathy versus stable hyperthyroidism by a 13-signature model yielded about 90% sensitivity and around 80% specificity. Among expanded thyroid clonotypes above 0.001 frequency, most also occurred in blood.

The trim removed 4 bases at V and 10 bases at J, leaving 7 bases unmatched. This CDR3 comprises 14 residues. Germline values: CDR1 MNHNS, CDR2 SASEGT. Amplification from RNA transcripts yielded the TCR beta CDR3 regions. RT-PCR with HTBI primers came first, then second-round multiplex PCR. MiXCR, applied by TCRdb to the multiplex PCR reads, yields one record per CDR3 protein. There are roughly 410,000 distinct CDR3 sequences in the sample; roughly 14% occur only once, and 7% lies in the top ten. This clonotype appeared many times. Its target is unknown. This clonotype was sampled from a woman between 18 and 29 years old with stable Graves' hyperthyroidism. This chain uses TRBV6-1 with TRBJ1-6; 7 nucleotides agree with TRBD1. Sequencing input: peripheral blood. CDR3 in amino acids: CASSVQGLGSPLHF. The CDR3 region has the DNA TGTGCCAGCAGTGTACAGGGGTTAGGGTCACCCCTCCACTTT.